This T cell receptor beta chain was retrieved from a study of spatial heterogeneity in lung cancer. This clonotype is medium-sized within its sample. TCRdb redid the calling of the 5' RACE reads with MiXCR, one entry per CDR3 protein. The sample comprises about 26,000 distinct CDR3 sequences, roughly 12% of which are singletons, and around 23% rests with the top ten. Time point of the sample: sample taken at primary tumor resection. From tumor, nontumor lung or frozen PBMC, whole RNA was taken unsorted for sequencing. Specimen: PBMCs, collected at surgery. The clonotype comes from a female donor with early-stage non-small cell lung cancer.

The CDR3 nucleotides are TGTGCCAGCAGCTTAGTCCAGGGAACCACAGATACGCAGTATTTT. This gives the protein CASSLVQGTTDTQYF. The J gene is TRBJ2-3, the V gene TRBV7-9, with D perhaps TRBD1 (5 bases). The CDR3 covers 15 residues. CDR1 is SEHNR and CDR2 is FQNEAQ in the germline V gene (reference sequence). V was trimmed by 1 base and J by 2 bases, leaving 10 bases between them. Filled out from reference TRBV7-9 and TRBJ2-3, the complete variable domain reads DTGVSQNPRHKITKRGQNVTFRCDPISEHNRLYWYRQTLGQGPEFLTYFQNEAQLEKSRLLSDRFSAERPKGSFSTLEIQRTEQGDSAMYLCASSLVQGTTDTQYFGPGTRLTVL.